The clone carrying this TCR beta chain was observed a few times. A much larger clonotype is one base distant, so this may be a read error. The iRepertoire nested amplicon-rescue multiplex PCR amplified TCR alpha and beta CDR3s from RNA. TCRdb processed the multiplex PCR reads anew with MiXCR; each CDR3 protein has one entry. The sample lists fewer than 200,000 distinct CDR3 sequences; 32% were seen once. Germline loops: CDR1 SGHTA, CDR2 FQGNSA. The CDR3 is 15 residues long. This sample stems from a study of glioma-infiltrating T cells. This TCR was sampled from a human donor with low-grade glioma or glioblastoma, undergoing nonglioma brain surgery, or in good health (not recorded which). Material: glioma tissue, nonneoplastic brain tissue, or PBMCs (not recorded which). The rearrangement uses TRBV7-2 and TRBJ2-5; TRBD2 agrees at 9 bases. The CDR3 loop reads CAGSPLRGRAQTQYF. The CDR3 coding sequence is TGTGCCGGCAGCCCCCTCCGCGGGAGGGCTCAGACCCAGTACTTC.